Following are 2 T cell receptor beta chains from one sample sequenced in a study of cytomegalovirus exposure and HLA in healthy donors. The PCR used 60 Vbeta and 13 Jbeta primers. Libraries were prepared by immunoSEQ multiplex PCR; TCRdb keeps only in-frame clonotypes and omits some of them. There are about 140,000 clones in the sample; around 81% occur only once, and roughly 2.8% lies in the top ten. What was sequenced was PBMCs. These receptors were obtained from a male donor in good health and CMV-seronegative.

The chain recombines TRBV4-2 with TRBJ2-3; TRBD2 matches 8 bases. This CDR3 has 15 amino acids. CDR1 and CDR2 from the germline V gene are LGHNA and YNFKEQ. With 6 bases clipped from V and 5 bases from J, the junction kept 10 bases outside the gene matches. The CDR3 coding sequence is TGTGCCAGCAGTCCGGGGGGGGCGGATATAGATACGCAGTATTTT. This gives the protein CASSPGGADIDTQYF.

CDR3 sequence: CASSPRGSNQPQHF. The CDR3 DNA reads as TGTGCCAGCAGCCCGAGAGGCAGCAATCAGCCCCAGCATTTT. This chain connects TRBV9 to TRBJ1-5; D unresolved. Germline V gene lookup returns CDR1 SGDLS and CDR2 YYNGEE. Trimming removed 4 bases from V and 1 base from J, with 9 bases in between. This CDR3 is 14 amino acids long.